This T cell receptor (beta chain) was retrieved from a study of blood T cell repertoires in COVID-19. The overall study: Collection of acute and convalescent COVID-19 samples took place in the United States, Italy and Spain. PBMCs, B-cell-depleted T cells, or T cells were the source of the cDNA or gDNA that made up the material.

Per the study methods: Counts of nucleated cells, estimated from reference gene primer amplification, were obtained. This table comes from immunoSEQ multiplex PCR, and its TCRdb copy is limited to in-frame clones, with some not included. For V, J and clone size, that table is used; D and trimming come from the DNA. The sample comprises roughly 200,000 clones, 82% of which are singletons, and around 8% rests with the top ten. This CDR3 has 14 residues. Germline V gives CDR1 SGHAT, CDR2 FQDESV (reference sequence). V was pared by 5 bases and J by 5 bases, with 4 bases of the junction left unmatched. Patients at the Seattle site were enrolled during active infection and followed longitudinally.

The receptor comes from a woman aged 55-69 years with COVID-19, enrolled during active disease. The chain is built from TRBV11-1 and TRBJ1-1; 11 nucleotides line up with TRBD1. What was sequenced was peripheral blood. The CDR3 reads CASSGQGAGTEAFF. The CDR3 region has the DNA TGTGCCAGCAGCGGACAGGGGGCGGGAACTGAAGCTTTCTTT.